This T cell receptor (beta chain) stems from a study of T cells in Graves' hyperthyroidism and ophthalmopathy. Amplification of TCR beta CDR3 regions was performed using RNA transcripts as template. TCR CDR3 underwent first-round RT-PCR with the HTBI primer set. TCRdb passed the multiplex PCR reads through MiXCR, listing each CDR3 protein once. The sample includes hundreds of thousands of distinct CDR3 sequences, approximately 14% of them seen just once. The J segment lost 6 bases and the V segment lost 5 bases, leaving 10 bases of the junction unmatched. Per the germline V gene, CDR1 is SGHAT and CDR2 is FQNNGV. The CDR3 sequence is 15 residues long. Ophthalmopathy cases met thresholds of Clinical Activity Score at least 3, NOSPECS grade at least 4 and duration under 3 months. Exclusions: uncontrolled infection, other autoimmune disease, pregnancy, lactation.

The V and J genes are TRBV11-2 and TRBJ1-5, with 7 bases lining up with TRBD1. This clonotype originated in a woman between 40 and 50 years old with Graves' ophthalmopathy. Sample: blood. The CDR3 region has the DNA TGTGCCAGCAGCCCGACAGGGCTCAGAGGTCAGCCCCAGCATTTT. It encodes CASSPTGLRGQPQHF.